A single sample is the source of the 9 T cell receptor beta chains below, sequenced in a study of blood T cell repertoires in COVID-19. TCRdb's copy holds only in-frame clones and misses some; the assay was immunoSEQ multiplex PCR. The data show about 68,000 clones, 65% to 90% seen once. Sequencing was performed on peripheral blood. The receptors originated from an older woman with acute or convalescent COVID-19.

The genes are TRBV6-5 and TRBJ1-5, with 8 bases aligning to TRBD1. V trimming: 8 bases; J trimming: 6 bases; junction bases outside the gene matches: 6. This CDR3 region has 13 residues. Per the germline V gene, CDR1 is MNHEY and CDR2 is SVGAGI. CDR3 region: CASRGTGGQPQHF. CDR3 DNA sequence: TGTGCCAGCCGGGGCACAGGGGGTCAGCCCCAGCATTTT.

CDR3 DNA sequence: TGTGCCAGCAGCGCCTTCGGGGGAGAGCAGTTCTTC. It translates to CASSAFGGEQFF. The rearrangement uses TRBV9 and TRBJ2-1, with a tentative D call TRBD2 (6 bases). The ends were cut back, 3 bases at V and 10 bases at J, with 11 bases in the middle. The length of the CDR3 is 12 residues. Germline CDR1 and CDR2: SGDLS and YYNGEE. Filled out from reference TRBV9 and TRBJ2-1, the complete variable domain reads DSGVTQTPKHLITATGQRVTLRCSPRSGDLSVYWYQQSLDQGLQFLIQYYNGEERAKGNILERFSAQQFPDLHSELNLSSLELGDSALYFCASSAFGGEQFFGPGTRLTVL.

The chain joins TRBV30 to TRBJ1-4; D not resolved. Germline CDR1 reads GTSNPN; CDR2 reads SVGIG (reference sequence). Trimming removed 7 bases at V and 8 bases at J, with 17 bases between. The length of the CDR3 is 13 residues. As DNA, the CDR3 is TGTGCCTCCCTAGGGCGGGGAGGCGAAAAACTGTTTTTT. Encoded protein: CASLGRGGEKLFF.

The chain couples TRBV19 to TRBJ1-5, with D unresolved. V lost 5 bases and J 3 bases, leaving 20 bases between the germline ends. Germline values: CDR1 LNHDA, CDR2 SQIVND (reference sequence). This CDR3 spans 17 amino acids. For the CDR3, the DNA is TGTGCCAGTAGTTTGCCACCCGGGCGCGGGGTCAATCAGCCCCAGCATTTT. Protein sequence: CASSLPPGRGVNQPQHF.

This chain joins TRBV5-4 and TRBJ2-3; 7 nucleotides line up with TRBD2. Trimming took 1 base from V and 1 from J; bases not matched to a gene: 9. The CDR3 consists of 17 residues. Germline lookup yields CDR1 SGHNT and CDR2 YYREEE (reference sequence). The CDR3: CASSLFFRGERTDTQYF. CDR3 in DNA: TGTGCCAGCAGCTTGTTCTTCCGGGGGGAGCGCACAGATACGCAGTATTTT.

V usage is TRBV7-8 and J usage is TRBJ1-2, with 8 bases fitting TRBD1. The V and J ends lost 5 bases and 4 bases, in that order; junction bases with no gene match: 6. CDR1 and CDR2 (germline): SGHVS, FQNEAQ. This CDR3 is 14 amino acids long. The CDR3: CASSARQGIYGYTF. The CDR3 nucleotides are TGTGCCAGCAGCGCGCGACAGGGGATCTATGGCTACACCTTC.

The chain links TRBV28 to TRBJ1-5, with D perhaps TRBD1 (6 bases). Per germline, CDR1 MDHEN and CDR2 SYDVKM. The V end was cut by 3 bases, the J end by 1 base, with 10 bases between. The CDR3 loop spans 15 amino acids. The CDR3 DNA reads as TGTGCCAGCAGTTTCTCCGACAGGAGCAATCAGCCCCAGCATTTT. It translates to CASSFSDRSNQPQHF.

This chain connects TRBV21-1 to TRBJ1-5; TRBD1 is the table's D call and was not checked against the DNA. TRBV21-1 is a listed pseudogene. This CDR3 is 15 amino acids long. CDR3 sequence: CASSKDRGRGQPQHF. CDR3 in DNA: TGTGCCAGCAGTAAGGACAGGGGGCGAGGCCAGCCCCAGCATTTT.

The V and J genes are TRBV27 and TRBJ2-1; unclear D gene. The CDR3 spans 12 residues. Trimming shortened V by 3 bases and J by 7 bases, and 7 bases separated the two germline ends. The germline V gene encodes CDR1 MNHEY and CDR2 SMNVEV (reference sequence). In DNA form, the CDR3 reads TGTGCCAGCAGTTTTGCCGGGAATGAGCAGTTCTTC. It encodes CASSFAGNEQFF.